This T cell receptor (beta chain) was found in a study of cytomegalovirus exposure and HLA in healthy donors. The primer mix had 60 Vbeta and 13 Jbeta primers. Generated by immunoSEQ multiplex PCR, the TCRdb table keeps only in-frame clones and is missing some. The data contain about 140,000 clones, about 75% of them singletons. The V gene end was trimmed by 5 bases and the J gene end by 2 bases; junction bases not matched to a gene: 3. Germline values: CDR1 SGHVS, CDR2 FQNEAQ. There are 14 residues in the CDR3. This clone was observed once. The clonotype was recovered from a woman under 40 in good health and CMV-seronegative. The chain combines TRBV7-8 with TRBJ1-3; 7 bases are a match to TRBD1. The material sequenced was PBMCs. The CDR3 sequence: CASSRTGPGNTIYF. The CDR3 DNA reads TGTGCCAGCAGCCGGACAGGCCCTGGAAACACCATATATTTT.